These 6 T cell receptor beta chains originate from one sample sequenced in a study of OX40 agonist ivuxolimab in advanced cancers. TCRdb's table, derived via immunoSEQ multiplex PCR, lists solely in-frame clones and lacks some. Of tens of thousands of clones in the sample, around 90% are singletons; the top ten hold about 9.1%. Here the sequenced sample was CD4+ or CD8+ T cells sorted from blood, taken in a trial of the OX40 agonist ivuxolimab. These receptors were obtained from an adult with an advanced solid tumor such as melanoma, head and neck, liver or kidney cancer.

V gene TRBV19 combines with J gene TRBJ2-2, with 7 bases lining up with TRBD1. J gave up 4 bases and V 5 bases, and 7 bases lay outside the gene matches. The CDR3 loop spans 15 amino acids. The germline V gene encodes CDR1 LNHDA and CDR2 SQIVND (reference sequence). The CDR3 sequence is CASSVDRWSTGELFF. The CDR3 coding sequence is TGTGCCAGTAGTGTGGACAGGTGGTCCACCGGGGAGCTGTTTTTT.

This chain connects TRBV11-2 to TRBJ2-7, with TRBD1 matching 7 bases. The CDR3 runs to 15 residues. From germline, CDR1 is SGHAT and CDR2 FQNNGV. V was clipped by 3 bases and J by 0 bases; unmatched bases: 5. CDR3 residues: CASSLRGPSSYEQYF. Written as DNA, the CDR3 is TGTGCCAGCAGCTTGAGGGGGCCCAGCTCCTACGAGCAGTACTTC.

The chain is built from TRBV28 and TRBJ2-1; no definite D call. CDR3 length: 15 residues. CDR1 and CDR2 (germline): MDHEN, SYDVKM. Trimming took 6 bases from V and 0 from J, leaving 12 bases between them. The CDR3 DNA sequence: TGTGCCAGCAGCGTCTACATGAGCTCCTACAATGAGCAGTTCTTC. Protein sequence: CASSVYMSSYNEQFF.

V and J are TRBV7-9 and TRBJ2-5, with 7 bases lining up with TRBD1. CDR1 and CDR2 (germline): SEHNR, FQNEAQ (reference sequence). V lost 5 bases, J lost 1 base, and 10 bases stayed unmatched. CDR3 length: 16 amino acids. This chain's CDR3 is CASSVGVDRIQETQYF. The CDR3, as DNA: TGTGCCAGCAGCGTGGGGGTGGACAGGATCCAAGAGACCCAGTACTTC. Combining the CDR3 with reference TRBV7-9 and TRBJ2-5 gives the whole variable domain DTGVSQNPRHKITKRGQNVTFRCDPISEHNRLYWYRQTLGQGPEFLTYFQNEAQLEKSRLLSDRFSAERPKGSFSTLEIQRTEQGDSAMYLCASSVGVDRIQETQYFGPGTRLLVL.

This chain joins TRBV5-1 and TRBJ2-5; TRBD1 matches at 9 bases. Per germline, CDR1 SGHRS and CDR2 YFSETQ. The junction had 4 bases not matched to a gene; V was cut back by 5 bases and J by 5 bases. CDR3 length: 13 residues. The chain's CDR3 is CASSGQGRETQYF. For the CDR3, the DNA is TGCGCCAGCAGTGGACAGGGGAGGGAGACCCAGTACTTC.

The chain joins TRBV13 to TRBJ2-7, with a possible D match to TRBD2 (6 bases). The CDR3 totals 14 residues. V was pared by 5 bases and J by 0 bases, with 11 bases between. Germline V CDR1 and CDR2: PRHDT, FYEKMQ (reference sequence). The CDR3 DNA reads as TGTGCCAGCAGCCGGGACTTCAGCTCCTACGAGCAGTACTTC. This encodes CASSRDFSSYEQYF.